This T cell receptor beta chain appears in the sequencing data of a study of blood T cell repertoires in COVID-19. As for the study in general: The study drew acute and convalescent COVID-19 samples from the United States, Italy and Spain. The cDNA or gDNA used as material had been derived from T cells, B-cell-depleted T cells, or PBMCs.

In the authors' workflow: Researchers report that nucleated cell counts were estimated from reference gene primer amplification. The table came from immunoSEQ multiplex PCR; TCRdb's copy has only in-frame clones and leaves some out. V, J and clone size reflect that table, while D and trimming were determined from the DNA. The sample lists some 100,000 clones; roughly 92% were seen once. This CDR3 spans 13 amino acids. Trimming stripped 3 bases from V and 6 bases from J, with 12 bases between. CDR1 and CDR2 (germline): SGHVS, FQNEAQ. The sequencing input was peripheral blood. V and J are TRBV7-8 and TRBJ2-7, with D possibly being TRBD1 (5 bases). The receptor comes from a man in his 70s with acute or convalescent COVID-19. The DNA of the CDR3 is TGTGCCAGCAGCTTCAATCAGGGTGTCGAGCAGTACTTC. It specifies CASSFNQGVEQYF.